This T cell receptor (beta chain) was observed in a study of OX40 agonist ivuxolimab in advanced cancers. Across the whole study: The dose-escalation cohort was just under 85% male, with a mean age of approximately 62 years, ranging about 20 to 85. Earlier anti-PD-1, anti-PD-L1 or anti-CTLA-4 therapy was permitted; 40% had received some. Study-level findings and limits: Certain nonresponders likewise exhibited a low normalized T-cell clonal expansion. At doses 0.1 to 3.0 mg/kg, CD4+ and CD8+ clones expanded.

Concerning this clone itself: Antigen specificity is unknown.

Only in-frame clones appear in the TCRdb table, and some are missing; sequencing was by immunoSEQ multiplex PCR. The sample lists around 64,000 clones, roughly 85% occurring once. V was cut by 7 bases and J by 7 bases, with 13 bases left in between. This CDR3 has 12 amino acids. Germline V CDR1 and CDR2: SNHLY, FYNNEI. Here the sequenced sample was CD4+ or CD8+ T cells sorted from blood, taken in a trial of the OX40 agonist ivuxolimab. This sequence joins TRBV2 and TRBJ2-5; D is possibly TRBD2 (7 bases). The TCR sequence derives from an adult with an advanced solid tumor such as melanoma, head and neck, liver or kidney cancer. The DNA of the CDR3 is TGTGCCAGCACGGGGGGCGCAGGGACCCAGTACTTC. It yields the protein CASTGGAGTQYF.